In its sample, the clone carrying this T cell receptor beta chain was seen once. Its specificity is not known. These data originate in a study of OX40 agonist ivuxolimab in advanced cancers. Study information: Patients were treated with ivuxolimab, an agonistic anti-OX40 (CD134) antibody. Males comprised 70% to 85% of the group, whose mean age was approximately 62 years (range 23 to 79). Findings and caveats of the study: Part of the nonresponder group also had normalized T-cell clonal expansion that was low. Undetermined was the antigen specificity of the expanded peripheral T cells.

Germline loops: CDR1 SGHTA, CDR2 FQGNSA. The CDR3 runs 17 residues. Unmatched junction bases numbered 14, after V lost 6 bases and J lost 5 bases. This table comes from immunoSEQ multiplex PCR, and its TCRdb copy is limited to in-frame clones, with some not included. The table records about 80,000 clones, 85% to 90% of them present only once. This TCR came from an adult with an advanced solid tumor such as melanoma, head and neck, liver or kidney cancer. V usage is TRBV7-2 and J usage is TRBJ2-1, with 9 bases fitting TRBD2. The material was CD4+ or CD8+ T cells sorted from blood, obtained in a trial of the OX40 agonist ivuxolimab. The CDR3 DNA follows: TGTGCCAGCAGAGCGACTAGCGGTCAGGGTAGTGACAATGAGCAGTTCTTC. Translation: CASRATSGQGSDNEQFF. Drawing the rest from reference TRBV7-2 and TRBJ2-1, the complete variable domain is GAGVSQSPSNKVTEKGKDVELRCDPISGHTALYWYRQSLGQGLEFLIYFQGNSAPDKSGLPSDRFSAERTGGSVSTLTIQRTQQEDSAVYLCASRATSGQGSDNEQFFGPGTRLTVL.